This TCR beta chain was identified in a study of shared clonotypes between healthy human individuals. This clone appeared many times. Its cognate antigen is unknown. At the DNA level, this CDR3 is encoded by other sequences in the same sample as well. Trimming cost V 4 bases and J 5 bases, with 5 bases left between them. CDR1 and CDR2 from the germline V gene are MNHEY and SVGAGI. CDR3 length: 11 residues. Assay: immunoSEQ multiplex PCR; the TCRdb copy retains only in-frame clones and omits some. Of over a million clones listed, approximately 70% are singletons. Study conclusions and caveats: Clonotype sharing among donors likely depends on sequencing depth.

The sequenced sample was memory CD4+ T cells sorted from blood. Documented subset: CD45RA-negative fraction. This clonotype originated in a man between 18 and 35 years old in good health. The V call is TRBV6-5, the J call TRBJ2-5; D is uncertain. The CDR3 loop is CASSSSETQYF. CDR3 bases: TGTGCCAGCAGTTCCTCGGAGACCCAGTACTTC.